This T cell receptor beta chain was captured by sequencing in a study of blood T cell repertoires in COVID-19. About the research overall: Acute and convalescent COVID-19 specimens originated in the United States, Italy and Spain. Sources were T cells, B-cell-depleted T cells, or PBMCs; the material itself was cDNA or gDNA.

CDR3 length: 14 residues. Germline CDR1 reads MNHEY; CDR2 reads SVGAGI. The V and J ends lost 8 bases and 3 bases, in that order; junction bases with no gene match: 7. Original analysis: Quantification of nucleated cells was approximated via reference gene primer amplification. Repertoires were generated with immunoSEQ multiplex PCR, while TCRdb's copy carries only in-frame clones and drops some. D and trimming come from the DNA, and the V and J calls and clone size come from that table. The sample has about 130,000 clones, 90% seen once; the top ten hold more than 3%. The sequenced sample was peripheral blood. The TCR comes from a man aged 45-65 years with active COVID-19. V is TRBV6-5 and J is TRBJ1-5; 7 positions agree with TRBD1. CDR3: CASARDRVNQPQHF. The CDR3 DNA reads TGTGCCAGCGCCCGAGACAGGGTCAATCAGCCCCAGCATTTT.